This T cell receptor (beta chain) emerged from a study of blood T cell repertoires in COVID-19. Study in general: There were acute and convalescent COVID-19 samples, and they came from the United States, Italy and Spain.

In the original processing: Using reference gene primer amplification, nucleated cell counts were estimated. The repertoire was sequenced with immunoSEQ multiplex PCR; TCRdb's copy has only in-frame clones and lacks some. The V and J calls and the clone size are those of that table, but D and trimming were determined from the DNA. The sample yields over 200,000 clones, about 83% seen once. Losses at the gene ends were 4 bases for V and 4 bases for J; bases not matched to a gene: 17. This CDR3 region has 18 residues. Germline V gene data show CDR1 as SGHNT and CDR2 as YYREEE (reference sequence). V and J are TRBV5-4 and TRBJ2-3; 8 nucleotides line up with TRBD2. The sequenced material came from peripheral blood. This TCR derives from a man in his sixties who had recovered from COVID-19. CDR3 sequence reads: CASSRALRPGGRSDTQYF. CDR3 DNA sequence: TGTGCCAGCAGCCGAGCCTTAAGGCCGGGGGGGCGGTCAGATACGCAGTATTTT.